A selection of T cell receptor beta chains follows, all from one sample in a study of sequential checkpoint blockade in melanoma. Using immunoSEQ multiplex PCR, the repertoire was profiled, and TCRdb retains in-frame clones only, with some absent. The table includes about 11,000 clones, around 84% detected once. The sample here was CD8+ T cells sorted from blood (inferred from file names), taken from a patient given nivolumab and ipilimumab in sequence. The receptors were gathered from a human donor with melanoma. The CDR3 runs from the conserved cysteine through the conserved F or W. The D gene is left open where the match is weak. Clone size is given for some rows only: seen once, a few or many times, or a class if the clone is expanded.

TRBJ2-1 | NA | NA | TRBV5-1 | CASVEGGRQFF | TGCGCCAGCGTCGAAGGAGGCAGGCAGTTCTTC
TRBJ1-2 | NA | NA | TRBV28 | CASSFRDTNYGYTF | TGTGCCAGCAGTTTCCGGGACACCAACTATGGCTACACCTTC
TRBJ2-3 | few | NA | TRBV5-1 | CASGGPRDSRGIAAADTQYF | TGCGCCAGCGGGGGCCCTAGAGACTCTCGTGGAATAGCCGCTGCAGATACGCAGTATTTT
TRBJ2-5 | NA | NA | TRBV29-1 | CSVEGGHQETQYF | TGCAGCGTTGAGGGCGGGCACCAAGAGACCCAGTACTTC
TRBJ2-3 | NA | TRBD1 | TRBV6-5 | CASSYMGQPTDTQYF | TGTGCCAGCAGTTACATGGGACAGCCCACAGATACGCAGTATTTT
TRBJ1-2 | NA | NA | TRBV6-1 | CASSEQAGNFYGYTF | TGTGCCAGCAGTGAACAGGCAGGGAACTTCTATGGCTACACCTTC
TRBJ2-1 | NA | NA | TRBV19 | CASSIWSGVVNEQFF | TGTGCCAGTAGTATCTGGTCAGGGGTAGTCAATGAGCAGTTCTTC
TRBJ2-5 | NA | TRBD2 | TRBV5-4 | CASSLSAGGPETQYF | TGTGCCAGCAGCTTGTCAGCGGGAGGGCCGGAGACCCAGTACTTC
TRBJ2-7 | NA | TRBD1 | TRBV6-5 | CASSTGTGGLYEQYF | TGTGCCAGCAGTACCGGGACAGGGGGACTCTACGAGCAGTACTTC
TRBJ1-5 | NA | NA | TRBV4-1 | CASSQVSGDSNQPQHF | TGCGCCAGCAGCCAAGTGTCGGGGGATAGCAATCAGCCTCAGCATTTT
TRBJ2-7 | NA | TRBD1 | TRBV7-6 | CASSLGTGQDEQYF | TGTGCCAGCAGCCTCGGGACAGGGCAAGACGAGCAGTACTTC
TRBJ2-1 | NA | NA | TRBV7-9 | CASSYPGSYNEQFF | TGTGCCAGCAGTTACCCAGGTTCCTACAATGAGCAGTTCTTC
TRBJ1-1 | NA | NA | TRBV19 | CASSIRGMGMNTEAFF | TGTGCCAGTAGTATAAGGGGGATGGGGATGAACACTGAAGCTTTCTTT
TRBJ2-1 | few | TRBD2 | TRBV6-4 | CASSETSGSVNEQFF | TGTGCCAGCAGTGAAACTAGCGGGAGTGTCAATGAGCAGTTCTTC
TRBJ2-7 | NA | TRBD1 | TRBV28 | CASSPRDRITYEQYF | TGTGCCAGCAGCCCGCGGGACAGGATAACCTACGAGCAGTACTTC
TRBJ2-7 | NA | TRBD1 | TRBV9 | CASSIQGGEQYF | TGTGCCAGCAGCATACAGGGGGGCGAGCAGTACTTC
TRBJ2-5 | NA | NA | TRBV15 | CATSRDRGETQYF | TGTGCCACCAGCAGAGATCGGGGGGAGACCCAGTACTTC
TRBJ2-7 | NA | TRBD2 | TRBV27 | CASSPGRGGYEQYF | TGTGCCAGCAGTCCGGGGCGGGGGGGCTACGAGCAGTACTTC
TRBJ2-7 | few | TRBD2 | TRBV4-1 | CASSLRLAGAYEQYF | TGCGCCAGCAGCCTTCGACTAGCGGGAGCCTACGAGCAGTACTTC
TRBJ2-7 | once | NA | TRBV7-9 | CASSFRGEQYF | TGTGCCAGCAGCTTTAGGGGCGAGCAGTACTTC
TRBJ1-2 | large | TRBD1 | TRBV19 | CASTIDRGRLNGYTF | TGTGCCAGTACCATCGACAGGGGGCGGTTGAACGGCTACACCTTC
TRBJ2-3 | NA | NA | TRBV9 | CASSVAKSTSTDTQYF | TGTGCCAGCAGCGTAGCGAAATCTACCAGCACAGATACGCAGTATTTT
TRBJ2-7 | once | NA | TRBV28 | CASVSPTGSYEQYF | TGTGCCAGCGTGTCCCCGACAGGTTCCTACGAGCAGTACTTC
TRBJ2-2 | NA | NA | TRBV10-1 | CASPGTLSTGELFF | TGCGCCAGCCCCGGGACTCTGAGCACCGGGGAGCTGTTTTTT
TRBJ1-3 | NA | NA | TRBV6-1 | CASSEAPEPGNTIYF | TGTGCCAGCAGTGAAGCGCCCGAGCCTGGAAACACCATATATTTT